The clone carrying this T cell receptor beta chain has at least ten counts. Its antigen is undetermined. TCRdb reanalysed the reads using MiXCR and keeps one entry per CDR3 protein. The table has about half a million distinct CDR3 sequences, roughly 42% seen once. The V segment lost 5 bases and the J segment 6 bases; nucleotides outside the gene matches: 3. CDR1 is SGHTA and CDR2 is FQGNSA in the germline V gene. The CDR3 length is 13 residues. This sample stems from a study of T cell repertoires in cytomegalovirus infection. Study details: CMV epitopes that were recently identified and HLA-C-restricted were used alongside well-studied HLA-B-restricted ones. Indicated by public TCR beta signatures were CMV infection and matching HLA type. Whole-study findings and limits: Individuals carrying CMV plus the relevant HLA were identified by cumulative frequency of public TCR beta families.

This sample comprised cultured PBMCs, obtained from culture after CMV antigen stimulation. The V and J genes are TRBV7-2 and TRBJ1-2; 10 nucleotides match TRBD1. The source is a human donor in good health (CMV status not recorded). Some clones in this sample may be carry-over from other donors' samples. The CDR3 DNA follows: TGTGCCAGCAGCCGGACAGGGGGTGATGGCTACACCTTC. Its protein product is CASSRTGGDGYTF.